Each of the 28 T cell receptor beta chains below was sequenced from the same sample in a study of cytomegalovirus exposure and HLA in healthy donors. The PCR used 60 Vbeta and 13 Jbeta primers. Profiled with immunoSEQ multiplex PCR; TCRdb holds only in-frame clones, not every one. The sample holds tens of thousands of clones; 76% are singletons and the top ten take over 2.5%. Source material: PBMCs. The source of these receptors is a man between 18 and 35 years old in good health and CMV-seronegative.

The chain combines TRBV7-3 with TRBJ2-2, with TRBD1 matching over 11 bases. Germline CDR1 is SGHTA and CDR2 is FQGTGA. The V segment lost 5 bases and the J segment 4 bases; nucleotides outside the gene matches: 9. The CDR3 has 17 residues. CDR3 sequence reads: CASSPGQGARGTGELFF. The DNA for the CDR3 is TGTGCCAGCAGCCCCGGACAGGGGGCGCGGGGCACCGGGGAGCTGTTTTTT.

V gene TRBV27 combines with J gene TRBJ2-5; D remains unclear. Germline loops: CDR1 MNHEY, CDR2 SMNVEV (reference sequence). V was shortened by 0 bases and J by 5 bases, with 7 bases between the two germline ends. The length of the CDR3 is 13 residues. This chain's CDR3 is CASSLSGSETQYF. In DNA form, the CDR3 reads TGTGCCAGCAGTTTATCGGGCAGCGAGACCCAGTACTTC.

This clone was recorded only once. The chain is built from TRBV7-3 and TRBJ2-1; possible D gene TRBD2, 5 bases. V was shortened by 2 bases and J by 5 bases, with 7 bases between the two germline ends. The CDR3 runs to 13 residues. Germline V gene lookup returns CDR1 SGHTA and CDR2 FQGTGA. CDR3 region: CASSLWGDNEQFF. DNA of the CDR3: TGTGCCAGCAGCTTATGGGGAGACAATGAGCAGTTCTTC. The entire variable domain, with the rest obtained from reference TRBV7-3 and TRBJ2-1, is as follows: GAGVSQTPSNKVTEKGKYVELRCDPISGHTALYWYRQSLGQGPEFLIYFQGTGAADDSGLPNDRFFAVRPEGSVSTLKIQRTERGDSAVYLCASSLWGDNEQFFGPGTRLTVL.

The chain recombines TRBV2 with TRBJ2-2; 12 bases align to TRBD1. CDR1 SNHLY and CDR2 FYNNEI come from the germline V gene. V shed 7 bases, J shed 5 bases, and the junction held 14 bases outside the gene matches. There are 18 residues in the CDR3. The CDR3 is CASMKPGQGARGTGELFF. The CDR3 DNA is TGTGCCAGCATGAAGCCGGGACAGGGGGCCAGGGGTACCGGGGAGCTGTTTTTT.

In DNA form, the CDR3 reads TGTGCCATCAGTGGGGGTCAGGGCGATGGCTACACCTTC. This encodes CAISGGQGDGYTF. V is TRBV10-3 and J is TRBJ1-2; D is possibly TRBD1 (5 bases). V lost 4 bases, J lost 6 bases, and 12 bases lay in between. The CDR3 loop spans 13 amino acids. Germline V gene data show CDR1 as ENHRY and CDR2 as SYGVKD.

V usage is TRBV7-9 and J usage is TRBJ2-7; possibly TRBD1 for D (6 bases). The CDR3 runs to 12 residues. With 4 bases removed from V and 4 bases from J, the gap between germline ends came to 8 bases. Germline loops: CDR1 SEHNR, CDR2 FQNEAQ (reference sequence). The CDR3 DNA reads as TGTGCCAGCAGCTACGGACAGTACGAGCAGTACTTC. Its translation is CASSYGQYEQYF. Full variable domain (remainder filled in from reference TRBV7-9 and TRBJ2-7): DTGVSQNPRHKITKRGQNVTFRCDPISEHNRLYWYRQTLGQGPEFLTYFQNEAQLEKSRLLSDRFSAERPKGSFSTLEIQRTEQGDSAMYLCASSYGQYEQYFGPGTRLTVT.

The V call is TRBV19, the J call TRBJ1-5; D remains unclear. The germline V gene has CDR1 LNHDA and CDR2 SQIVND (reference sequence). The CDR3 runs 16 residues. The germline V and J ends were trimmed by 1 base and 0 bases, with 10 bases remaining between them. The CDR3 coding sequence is TGTGCCAGTAGTATAGTACCGACTTATAGCAATCAGCCCCAGCATTTT. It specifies CASSIVPTYSNQPQHF. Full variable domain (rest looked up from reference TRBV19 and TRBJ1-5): DGGITQSPKYLFRKEGQNVTLSCEQNLNHDAMYWYRQDPGQGLRLIYYSQIVNDFQKGDIAEGYSVSREKKESFPLTVTSAQKNPTAFYLCASSIVPTYSNQPQHFGDGTRLSIL.

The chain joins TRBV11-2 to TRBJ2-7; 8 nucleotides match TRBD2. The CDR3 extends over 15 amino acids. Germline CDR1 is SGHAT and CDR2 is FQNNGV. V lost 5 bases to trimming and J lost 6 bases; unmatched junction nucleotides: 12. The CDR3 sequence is CASSTRAGAQGEQYF. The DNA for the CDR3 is TGTGCCAGCAGCACGAGAGCGGGGGCGCAAGGCGAGCAGTACTTC.

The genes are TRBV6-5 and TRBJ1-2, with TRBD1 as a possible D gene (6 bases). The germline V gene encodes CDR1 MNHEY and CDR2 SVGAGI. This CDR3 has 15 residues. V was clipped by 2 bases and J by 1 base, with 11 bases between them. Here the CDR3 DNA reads TGTGCCAGCAGTTACGAGCAGGGGAATAACTATGGCTACACCTTC. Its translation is CASSYEQGNNYGYTF.

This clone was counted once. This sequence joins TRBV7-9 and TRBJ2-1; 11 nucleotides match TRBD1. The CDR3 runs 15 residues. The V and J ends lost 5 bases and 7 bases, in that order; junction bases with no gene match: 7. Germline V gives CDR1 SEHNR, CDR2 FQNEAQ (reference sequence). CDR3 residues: CASSPHGTGGNEQFF. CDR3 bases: TGTGCCAGCAGCCCCCATGGGACAGGGGGTAATGAGCAGTTCTTC.

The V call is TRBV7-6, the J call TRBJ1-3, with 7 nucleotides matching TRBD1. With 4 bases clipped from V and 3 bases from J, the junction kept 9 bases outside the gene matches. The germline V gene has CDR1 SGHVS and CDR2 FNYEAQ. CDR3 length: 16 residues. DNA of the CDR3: TGTGCCAGCAGCTCAAAAGGGGGCAGACATGGAAACACCATATATTTT. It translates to CASSSKGGRHGNTIYF.

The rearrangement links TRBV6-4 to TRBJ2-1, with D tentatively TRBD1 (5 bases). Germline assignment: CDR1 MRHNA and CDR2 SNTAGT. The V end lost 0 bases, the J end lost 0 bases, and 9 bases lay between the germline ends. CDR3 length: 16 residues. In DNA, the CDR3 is TGTGCCAGCAGTGACTCAGGGGTCATCTCCTACAATGAGCAGTTCTTC. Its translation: CASSDSGVISYNEQFF.

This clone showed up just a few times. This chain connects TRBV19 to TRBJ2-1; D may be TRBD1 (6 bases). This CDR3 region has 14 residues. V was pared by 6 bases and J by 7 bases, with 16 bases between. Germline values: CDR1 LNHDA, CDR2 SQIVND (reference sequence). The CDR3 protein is CASRDRSPENEQFF. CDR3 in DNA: TGTGCCAGTAGGGACAGATCCCCCGAGAATGAGCAGTTCTTC.

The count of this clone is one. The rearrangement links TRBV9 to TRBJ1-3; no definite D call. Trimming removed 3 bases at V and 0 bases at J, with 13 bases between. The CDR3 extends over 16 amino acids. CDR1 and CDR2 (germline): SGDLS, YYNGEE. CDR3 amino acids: CASSGLSRSSGNTIYF. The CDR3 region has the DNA TGTGCCAGCAGCGGACTCTCAAGGAGCTCTGGAAACACCATATATTTT.

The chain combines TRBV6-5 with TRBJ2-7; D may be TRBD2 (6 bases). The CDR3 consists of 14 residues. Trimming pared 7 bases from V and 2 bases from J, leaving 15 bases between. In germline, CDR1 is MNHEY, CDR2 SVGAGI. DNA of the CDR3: TGTGCCAGCACACCGCGCGGGGATCCCTACGAGCAGTACTTC. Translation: CASTPRGDPYEQYF.

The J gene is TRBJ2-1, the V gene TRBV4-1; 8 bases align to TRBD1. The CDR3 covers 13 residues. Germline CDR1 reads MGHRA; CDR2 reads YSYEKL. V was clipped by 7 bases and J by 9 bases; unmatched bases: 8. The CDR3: CASTYQGAREQFF. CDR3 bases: TGCGCCAGCACCTACCAGGGGGCGCGTGAGCAGTTCTTC.

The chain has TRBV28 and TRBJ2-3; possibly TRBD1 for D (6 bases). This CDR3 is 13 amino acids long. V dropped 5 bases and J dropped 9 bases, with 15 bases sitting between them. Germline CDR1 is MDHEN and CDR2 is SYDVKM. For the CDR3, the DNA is TGTGCCAGCAGTCAAACAGGGTTTAGGACGCAGTATTTT. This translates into CASSQTGFRTQYF.

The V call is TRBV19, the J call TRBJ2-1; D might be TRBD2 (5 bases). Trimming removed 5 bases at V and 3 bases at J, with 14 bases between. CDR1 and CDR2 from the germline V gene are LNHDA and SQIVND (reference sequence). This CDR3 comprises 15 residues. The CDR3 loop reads CASSLGRGYYNEQFF. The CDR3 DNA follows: TGTGCCAGTAGTCTAGGGAGAGGATACTACAATGAGCAGTTCTTC.

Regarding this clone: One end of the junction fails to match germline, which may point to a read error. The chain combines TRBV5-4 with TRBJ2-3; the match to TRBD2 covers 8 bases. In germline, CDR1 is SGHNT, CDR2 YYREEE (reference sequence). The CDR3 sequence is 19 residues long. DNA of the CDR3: TGTGTCAGCAGCGAATGGGGAGCGGCGGGGGGCGCGGGCACAGATACGCAGTATTTT. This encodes CVSSEWGAAGGAGTDTQYF.

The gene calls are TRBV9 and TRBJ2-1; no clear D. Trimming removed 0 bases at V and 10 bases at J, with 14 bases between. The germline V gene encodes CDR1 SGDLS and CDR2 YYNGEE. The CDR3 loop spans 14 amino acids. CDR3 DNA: TGTGCCAGCAGCGTAGTGGTAGCCTCCAACGAGCAGTTCTTC. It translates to CASSVVVASNEQFF.

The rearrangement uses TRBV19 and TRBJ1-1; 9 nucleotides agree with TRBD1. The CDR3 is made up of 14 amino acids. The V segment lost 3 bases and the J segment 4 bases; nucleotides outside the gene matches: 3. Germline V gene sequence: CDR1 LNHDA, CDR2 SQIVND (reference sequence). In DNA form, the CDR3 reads TGTGCCAGTAGTATCCGACAGGGGGTCACTGAAGCTTTCTTT. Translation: CASSIRQGVTEAFF.

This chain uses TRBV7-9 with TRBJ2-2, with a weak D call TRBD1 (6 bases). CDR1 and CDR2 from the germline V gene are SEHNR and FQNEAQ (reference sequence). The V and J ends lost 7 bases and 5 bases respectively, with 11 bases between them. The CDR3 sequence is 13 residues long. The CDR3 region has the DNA TGTGCCAGCACCCGAGGGGGTACCGGGGAGCTGTTTTTT. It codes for CASTRGGTGELFF. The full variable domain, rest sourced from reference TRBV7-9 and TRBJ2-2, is DTGVSQNPRHKITKRGQNVTFRCDPISEHNRLYWYRQTLGQGPEFLTYFQNEAQLEKSRLLSDRFSAERPKGSFSTLEIQRTEQGDSAMYLCASTRGGTGELFFGEGSRLTVL.

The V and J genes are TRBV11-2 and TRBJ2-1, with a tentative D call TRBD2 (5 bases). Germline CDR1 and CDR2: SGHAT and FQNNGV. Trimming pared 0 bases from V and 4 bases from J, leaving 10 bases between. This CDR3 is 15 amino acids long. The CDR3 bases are TGTGCCAGCAGCTTAGACTGGACTGGGTACAATGAGCAGTTCTTC. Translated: CASSLDWTGYNEQFF.

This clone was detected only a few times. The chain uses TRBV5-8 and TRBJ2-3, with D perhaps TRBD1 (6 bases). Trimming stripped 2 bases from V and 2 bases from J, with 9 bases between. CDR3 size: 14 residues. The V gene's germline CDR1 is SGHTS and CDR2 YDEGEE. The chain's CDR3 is CASSLRQVTDTQYF. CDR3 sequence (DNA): TGTGCCAGCAGCTTAAGACAGGTCACAGATACGCAGTATTTT.

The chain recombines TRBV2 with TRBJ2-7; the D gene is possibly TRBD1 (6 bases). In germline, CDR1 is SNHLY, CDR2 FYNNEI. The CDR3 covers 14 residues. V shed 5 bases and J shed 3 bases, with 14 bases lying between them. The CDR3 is CASSREGQYYEQYF. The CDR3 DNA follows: TGTGCCAGCAGTCGGGAAGGACAGTACTACGAGCAGTACTTC.

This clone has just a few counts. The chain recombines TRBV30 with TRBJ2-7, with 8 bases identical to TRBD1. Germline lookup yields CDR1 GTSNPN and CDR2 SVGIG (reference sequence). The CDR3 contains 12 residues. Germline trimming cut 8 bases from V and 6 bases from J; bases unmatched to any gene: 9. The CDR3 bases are TGTGCCAGGGGGCAGGGGGCCGGCGAGCAGTACTTC. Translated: CARGQGAGEQYF.

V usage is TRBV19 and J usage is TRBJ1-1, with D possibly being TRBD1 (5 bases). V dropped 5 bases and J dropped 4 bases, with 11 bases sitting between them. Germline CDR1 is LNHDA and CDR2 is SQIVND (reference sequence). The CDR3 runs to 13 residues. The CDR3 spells CASSLQGGTEAFF. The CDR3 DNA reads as TGTGCCAGTAGTTTGCAGGGCGGCACTGAAGCTTTCTTT.

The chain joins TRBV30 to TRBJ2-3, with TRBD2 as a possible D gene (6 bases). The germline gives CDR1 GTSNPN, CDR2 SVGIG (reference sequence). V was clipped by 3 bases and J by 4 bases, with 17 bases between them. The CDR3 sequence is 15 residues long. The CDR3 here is CAWRKRRVNADTQYF. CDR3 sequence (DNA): TGTGCCTGGAGGAAAAGGAGGGTGAACGCAGATACGCAGTATTTT.